The sequence of this T cell receptor (beta chain) was determined in a study of OX40 agonist ivuxolimab in advanced cancers. In the study overall: Dose-escalation patients' cancers were hepatocellular carcinoma, melanoma, renal cell or head and neck cancer. Partial responses were seen in three patients, one with hepatocellular carcinoma and two with cutaneous melanoma.

Some clones are missing from TCRdb's copy, which holds only in-frame ones; the method was immunoSEQ multiplex PCR. The data contain around 57,000 clones, approximately 86% of them singletons. The CDR3 runs 14 residues. Germline lookup yields CDR1 SNHLY and CDR2 FYNNEI. V was pared by 2 bases and J by 4 bases, with 11 bases between. The TCR originated in an adult with an advanced solid tumor such as melanoma, head and neck, liver or kidney cancer. This rearrangement joins TRBV2 to TRBJ1-1; TRBD1 might be the D (6 bases). The sample was CD4+ or CD8+ T cells sorted from blood, taken in a trial of the OX40 agonist ivuxolimab. CDR3 sequence reads: CASSEFSGVTEAFF. CDR3 nucleotides: TGTGCCAGCAGTGAATTCTCAGGGGTCACTGAAGCTTTCTTT. Full variable domain (rest looked up from reference TRBV2 and TRBJ1-1): EPEVTQTPSHQVTQMGQEVILRCVPISNHLYFYWYRQILGQKVEFLVSFYNNEISEKSEIFDDQFSVERPDGSNFTLKIRSTKLEDSAMYFCASSEFSGVTEAFFGQGTRLTVV.